This entry describes one T cell receptor beta chain. How the authors handled the data: Reference gene primer amplification gave nucleated cell count estimates. Clones were read by immunoSEQ multiplex PCR, and TCRdb kept only the in-frame ones, dropping some. That table is the source of V, J and clone size, and D and trimming were worked out from the DNA. The sample lists 99,000 or so clones, around 81% occurring once. This record belongs to a study of blood T cell repertoires in COVID-19. Whole-study context: Samples came from the United States, Italy and Spain, spanning acute and convalescent COVID-19. Nucleic acid was either cDNA or gDNA, and it came from T cells, B-cell-depleted T cells, or PBMCs.

V lost 1 base to trimming and J lost 4 bases, with 11 bases between them. Germline V lookup: CDR1 SGHTA, CDR2 FQGNSA. The CDR3 has 15 residues. The specimen was peripheral blood. The chain joins TRBV7-2 to TRBJ2-4; D perhaps matches TRBD1 (6 bases). The clonotype originates from a woman aged 70-85 years with acute or convalescent COVID-19. In DNA form, the CDR3 reads TGTGCCAGCAGCTTAGAGGGTGGACAGAAAAACATTCAGTACTTC. Translating gives CASSLEGGQKNIQYF.